This T cell receptor (beta chain) derives from a study of blood T cells in healthy people across ages. Findings and caveats of the study: Significant beta diversity loss was already apparent by age approximately 40, declining roughly linearly. Diversity was higher, and naive CD4+ cells more numerous, in long-lived donors than in aged donors.

Germline-derived CDR1 and CDR2 are SGHNT and YYREEE (reference sequence). Trimming removed 9 bases at V and 4 bases at J, with 10 bases between. This CDR3 is built from 11 residues. In this sample, this clonotype turned up many times. As yet, its antigen is unknown. A sample-barcoded 5' primer and a J-beta primer mix were used in a second PCR of roughly 6 to 12 cycles. TCRdb reprocessed the 5' RACE reads via MiXCR and lists one record per CDR3 protein. The sample records approximately 810,000 distinct CDR3 sequences, about 30% being singletons. Each donor had roughly 10 milliliters of peripheral blood drawn.

Sequencing was done on a sample of blood. This sequence joins TRBV5-4 and TRBJ2-5; TRBD1 might be the D (5 bases). The source of this sequence is a woman at least 80 years old in good health. CDR3 coding DNA: TGTGCCACCCGCCAGGGAGAGACCCAGTACTTC. Its translation: CATRQGETQYF.